This TCR beta chain was captured in a study of T cells in Graves' hyperthyroidism and ophthalmopathy. The study, taken as a whole, reports: Prediction of ophthalmopathy progression came a median roughly 6.6 months pre-onset.

This clonotype was counted at least ten times. Its target is not known. Template material for amplifying TCR beta CDR3 regions consisted of RNA transcripts. When the TCR CDR3 underwent first-round RT-PCR, the HTBI primer set was used. MiXCR was run by TCRdb on the multiplex PCR reads, yielding one entry per CDR3 protein. Here the sample spans over 650,000 distinct CDR3 sequences, less than 20% being singletons. V lost 0 bases, J lost 3 bases, and 11 bases lay in between. The CDR3 length is 14 residues. The germline CDR1 and CDR2 sequences are DFQATT and SNEGSKA (reference sequence). This sequence originates from a man in his late teens or twenties with Graves' hyperthyroidism. Sequencing was done on a sample of blood. The V call is TRBV20-1, the J call TRBJ1-1; D is ambiguous. CDR3 sequence: CSARDPGGDTEAFF. Here the CDR3 DNA reads TGCAGTGCTAGAGATCCGGGCGGGGACACTGAAGCTTTCTTT.